These 19 T cell receptor beta chains originate from one sample sequenced in a study of T-cell reconstitution after alpha-beta-depleted transplantation in children. Unique molecular identifiers were built into the TCRbeta library. Each CDR3 protein is one row after TCRdb ran MiXCR on the PCR reads. The repertoire consists of nearly 350,000 distinct CDR3 sequences, with 15% to 20% occurring once and the leading ten covering roughly 40%. Material: PBMCs, mostly from graft donor cells, obtained 360 days after TCRalphabeta/CD19-depleted stem cell transplant. These receptors were taken from a male patient aged 2 to 9 who had a stem cell transplant for acute lymphoblastic leukemia, so the T cells may come from the graft donor.

The rearrangement uses TRBV9 and TRBJ2-1; TRBD2 matches 12 bases. CDR3 length equals 14 residues. V shed 0 bases, J shed 10 bases, and the junction held 2 bases outside the gene matches. Germline assignment: CDR1 SGDLS and CDR2 YYNGEE. The CDR3 reads CASSVALAGGEQFF. The CDR3 nucleotides are TGTGCCAGCAGCGTAGCTCTAGCGGGAGGGGAGCAGTTCTTC.

V is TRBV12-3 or TRBV12-4 and J is TRBJ2-7; D not certain. The germline V and J ends were trimmed by 1 base and 2 bases, with 15 bases remaining between them. The CDR3 runs 16 residues. As DNA, the CDR3 is TGTGCCAGCAGTTTAGGGTCGGTCGGAAATACCTACGAGCAGTACTTC. As protein: CASSLGSVGNTYEQYF.

This chain uses TRBV7-8 with TRBJ2-3; possibly TRBD1 for D (6 bases). The V gene's germline CDR1 is SGHVS and CDR2 FQNEAQ. Between the trimmed V and J ends, which lost 4 bases and 9 bases, there was a span of 14 bases. The length of the CDR3 is 13 residues. The DNA of the CDR3 is TGTGCCAGCAGCTGGACAGACCCGCGCACGCAGTATTTT. Amino acids: CASSWTDPRTQYF.

V and J are TRBV4-3 and TRBJ1-5; D gene uncertain. Trimming shortened V by 1 base and J by 5 bases, and 15 bases separated the two germline ends. Germline V lookup: CDR1 LGHNA, CDR2 YSLEER. This CDR3 contains 16 residues. The CDR3 region is CASSQALSTMDQPQHF. The CDR3 DNA follows: TGCGCCAGCAGCCAAGCCCTTTCTACTATGGATCAGCCCCAGCATTTT.

This clonotype was seen a few times. The J gene is TRBJ2-1, the V gene TRBV10-3; D gene unclear. Trimming took 5 bases from V and 5 from J, leaving 19 bases between them. Germline-derived CDR1 and CDR2 are ENHRY and SYGVKD. The CDR3 runs to 16 residues. CDR3 sequence: CAISTLTGRSHNEQFF. The CDR3 DNA sequence: TGTGCCATCAGTACTCTGACGGGTAGAAGTCACAATGAGCAGTTCTTC.

Many counts were recorded for this clonotype. The chain couples TRBV27 to TRBJ2-1; 8 positions agree with TRBD2. V dropped 3 bases and J dropped 5; count of bases not matched to a gene: 6. The germline CDR1 and CDR2 sequences are MNHEY and SMNVEV (reference sequence). The CDR3 totals 15 residues. The CDR3 DNA follows: TGTGCCAGCAGTTTCATGGGACTAGGTAACAATGAGCAGTTCTTC. This gives the protein CASSFMGLGNNEQFF.

This clonotype was recorded a few times. J is TRBJ2-1 and V is TRBV6-5, with 12 bases aligning to TRBD1. Germline loops: CDR1 MNHEY, CDR2 SVGAGI. The CDR3 length is 17 residues. The V segment lost 0 bases and the J segment 7 bases; nucleotides outside the gene matches: 7. CDR3 in amino acids: CASSYSGTGGEKNEQFF. The CDR3 coding sequence is TGTGCCAGCAGTTACTCTGGGACAGGGGGCGAGAAGAATGAGCAGTTCTTC.

This chain connects TRBV5-1 to TRBJ2-2; no clear D. The CDR3 loop spans 16 amino acids. V lost 4 bases to trimming and J lost 3 bases, with 16 bases between them. CDR1 and CDR2 from the germline V gene are SGHRS and YFSETQ. CDR3 residues: CASSNRPQTDTGELFF. The CDR3, as DNA: TGCGCCAGCAGCAACCGACCCCAGACTGACACCGGGGAGCTGTTTTTT.

As concerns this clonotype: One end of the junction is discordant with germline, which a read error may explain. The J gene is TRBJ2-1, the V gene TRBV7-7; 10 bases match TRBD2. The CDR3 has 15 residues. Germline lookup yields CDR1 SSHAT and CDR2 FNYEAQ (reference sequence). The CDR3 DNA reads as TGTGCTAGCAGCTTAGGGGGGACTAGCGTCAATGAGCAGTTCTTC. It yields the protein CASSLGGTSVNEQFF.

On this clonotype itself: A far larger clone differs by one base, so this is likely a read error. No conserved phenylalanine or tryptophan is present at the end of the CDR3, so a read error is the likely explanation. The J gene is TRBJ1-1, the V gene TRBV7-2; D may be TRBD1 (5 bases). The CDR3 covers 13 residues. With 2 bases removed from V and 1 base from J, the gap between germline ends came to 5 bases. Per germline, CDR1 SGHTA and CDR2 FQGNSA. The CDR3 protein is CASSLTGNTEAFY. DNA of the CDR3: TGTGCCAGCAGCTTAACAGGGAACACTGAAGCTTTCTAT.

The V and J genes are TRBV11-3 and TRBJ2-3; D ambiguous. V was pared by 5 bases and J by 4 bases, with 10 bases between. The CDR3 runs 13 residues. Looked up from germline, CDR1 is SGHNT and CDR2 is YENEEA. The chain's CDR3 is CASSRLGSDTQYF. Here the CDR3 DNA reads TGTGCCAGCAGCCGACTGGGATCAGATACGCAGTATTTT.

The gene calls are TRBV29-1 and TRBJ2-1; D gene ambiguous. The CDR3 has 14 residues. Germline V CDR1 and CDR2: SQVTM, ANQGSEA. Trimming cost V 4 bases and J 7 bases, with 17 bases left between them. The CDR3 loop reads CSVAGKIVINEQFF. The CDR3 DNA sequence: TGCAGCGTTGCAGGCAAGATAGTGATAAATGAGCAGTTCTTC.

This chain links TRBV4-1 with TRBJ2-7; 7 bases fit TRBD1. V dropped 3 bases and J dropped 2; count of bases not matched to a gene: 4. The CDR3 consists of 14 residues. Germline-derived CDR1 and CDR2 are MGHRA and YSYEKL. CDR3: CASSHTGVAYEQYF. The DNA of the CDR3 is TGCGCCAGCAGCCACACAGGGGTCGCCTACGAGCAGTACTTC.

This clonotype occurred a few times. Here the CDR3 DNA reads TGCGCCAGCAGCTTGCCTACCGGGACAGGTAACTACGAGCAGTACTTC. It specifies CASSLPTGTGNYEQYF. The V gene is TRBV5-1, the J gene TRBJ2-7; 8 bases are shared with TRBD1. From germline, CDR1 is SGHRS and CDR2 YFSETQ. The J segment lost 3 bases and the V segment lost 1 base, leaving 9 bases of the junction unmatched. CDR3 length: 16 residues.

The genes are TRBV29-1 and TRBJ1-1; tentative D call: TRBD1 (6 bases). V gave up 7 bases and J gave up 4 bases, with 16 bases separating them. Looked up from germline, CDR1 is SQVTM and CDR2 is ANQGSEA. The CDR3 covers 13 residues. The CDR3 region has the DNA TGCAGCGCCCATCAGGGGCGCGGCACTGAAGCTTTCTTT. Its protein is CSAHQGRGTEAFF.

The chain couples TRBV4-2 to TRBJ1-5; D is ambiguous. The CDR3 length is 15 residues. V dropped 0 bases and J dropped 0 bases, with 6 bases sitting between them. Germline V CDR1 and CDR2: LGHNA, YNFKEQ. The CDR3 nucleotides read TGTGCCAGCAGCCAAGACCGGTATAGCAATCAGCCCCAGCATTTT. It yields the protein CASSQDRYSNQPQHF.

CDR3: CASRLTLTGAETQYF. CDR3 coding DNA: TGTGCCAGCAGACTTACCCTAACCGGGGCCGAGACCCAGTACTTC. The rearrangement joins TRBV6-1 to TRBJ2-5; D may match TRBD1 or TRBD2 (5 bases each). V was trimmed by 6 bases and J by 5 bases, leaving 19 bases between them. Germline V gene data show CDR1 as MNHNS and CDR2 as SASEGT. CDR3 length: 15 amino acids.

A few counts support this clonotype. The gene calls are TRBV15 and TRBJ2-5; no clear D gene. CDR1 and CDR2 (germline): LNHNV, YYDKDF (reference sequence). The CDR3 is 12 residues long. Trimming removed 0 bases at V and 14 bases at J, with 13 bases between. CDR3 residues: CATSRDDVDPYF. CDR3 DNA sequence: TGTGCCACCAGCAGAGACGACGTCGACCCTTACTTC.

The V call is TRBV20-1, the J call TRBJ2-3; D ambiguous. The V gene lost 0 bases and the J gene lost 6 bases, with 16 bases spanning the gap. Germline assignment: CDR1 DFQATT and CDR2 SNEGSKA (reference sequence). The CDR3 extends over 15 amino acids. The CDR3 sequence: CSAREIRATPDTQYF. The CDR3 DNA sequence: TGCAGTGCTAGAGAGATTAGGGCCACTCCGGATACGCAGTATTTT.